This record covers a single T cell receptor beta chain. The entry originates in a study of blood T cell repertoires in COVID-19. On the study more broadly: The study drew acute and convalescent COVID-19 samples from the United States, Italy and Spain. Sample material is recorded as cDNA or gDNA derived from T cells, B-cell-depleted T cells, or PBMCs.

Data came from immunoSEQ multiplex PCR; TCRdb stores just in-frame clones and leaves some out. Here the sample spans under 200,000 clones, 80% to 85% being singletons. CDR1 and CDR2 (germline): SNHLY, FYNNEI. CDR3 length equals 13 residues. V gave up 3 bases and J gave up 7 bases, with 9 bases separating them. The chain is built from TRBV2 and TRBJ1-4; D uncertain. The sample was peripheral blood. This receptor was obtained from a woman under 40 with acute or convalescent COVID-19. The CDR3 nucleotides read TGTGCCAGCAGTGACAGGATACGTGAAAAACTGTTTTTT. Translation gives CASSDRIREKLFF.